This T cell receptor beta chain was captured in a study of T-cell reconstitution after alpha-beta-depleted transplantation in children. Unique molecular identifiers were used in preparing the TCRbeta library. TCRdb reprocessed the PCR reads via MiXCR and lists one record per CDR3 protein. Here the sample spans about 240,000 distinct CDR3 sequences, about 12% being singletons. Germline CDR1 reads MNHEY; CDR2 reads SVGAGI. CDR3 size: 19 residues. Trimming left V 8 bases short and J 0 bases short, with 23 bases between. The TCR sequence derives from a human donor who donated a stem cell graft to a child with acute lymphoblastic leukemia. The specimen was PBMCs from the stem cell graft donor, collected from the stem cell graft. The rearrangement links TRBV6-5 to TRBJ2-6; possible D gene TRBD1, 6 bases. The CDR3 here is CASEAERQDRTSGANVLTF. The CDR3 DNA reads as TGTGCCAGCGAAGCGGAGCGCCAAGACAGGACCTCTGGGGCCAACGTCCTGACTTTC.